These T cell receptor beta chains were read from a single sample in a study of vaccination and CD4 T cells after COVID-19. Antigen specificity for these receptors is unknown. In TCRdb, the PCR reads were re-called with MiXCR into one record per CDR3 protein. The table lists approximately 15,000 distinct CDR3 sequences, roughly 30% of them singletons. Input material: cultured CD4+ T cells from blood. The receptors here all came from a human donor with COVID-19. CDR3s include the opening cysteine and the closing phenylalanine or tryptophan. The D gene is left open where the match is weak. The listing skips clone size in some rows; elsewhere it reads once, few, many or a size class.

>TRBV20-1|NA|TRBJ2-2|few
CSARRRGSGGELFF
TGCAGTGCTAGGCGGCGGGGTTCGGGCGGGGAGCTGTTTTTT
>TRBV2|TRBD1|TRBJ1-2|NA
CASGQGDGYTF
TGTGCCAGCGGGCAGGGGGATGGCTACACCTTC
>TRBV7-2|TRBD2|TRBJ2-2|few
CASSLWTSGGTGELFF
TGTGCCAGCAGCTTATGGACTAGCGGGGGGACCGGGGAGCTGTTTTTT
>TRBV7-9|NA|TRBJ2-7|NA
CASSPILIEQYF
TGTGCCAGCAGCCCGATCCTCATCGAGCAGTACTTC
>TRBV24-1|TRBD2|TRBJ2-1|NA
CATARGGGGNEQFF
TGTGCCACGGCCCGCGGGGGAGGTGGCAATGAGCAGTTCTTC
>TRBV7-2|TRBD2|TRBJ2-5|few
CASSRGLAGETQYF
TGTGCCAGCAGCAGAGGACTAGCCGGGGAGACCCAGTACTTC
>TRBV29-1|TRBD1|TRBJ2-2|few
CSATPPTGQGSNTGELFF
TGCAGCGCAACCCCCCCGACCGGACAGGGGTCGAACACCGGGGAGCTGTTTTTT
>TRBV11-3|NA|TRBJ1-2|few
CASSLESYGYTF
TGTGCCAGCAGCTTAGAGTCTTATGGCTACACCTTC
>TRBV20-1|NA|TRBJ1-5|medium-sized
CSASAGLNQPQHF
TGCAGTGCTAGTGCAGGGCTGAATCAGCCCCAGCATTTT
>TRBV6-5|NA|TRBJ1-5|NA
CASSYSGRNSNQPQHF
TGTGCCAGCAGTTACTCGGGACGTAATAGCAATCAGCCCCAGCATTTT
>TRBV30|TRBD1|TRBJ2-7|NA
CAWSTGTGRYEQYF
TGTGCCTGGTCTACCGGGACAGGGAGGTACGAGCAGTACTTC
>TRBV6-1|NA|TRBJ2-6|NA
CATTGISGANVLTF
TGTGCCACCACCGGGATCTCTGGGGCCAACGTCCTGACTTTC
>TRBV6-1|TRBD1|TRBJ1-2|NA
CASSETVGGQPSYGYTF
TGTGCCAGCAGTGAAACGGTGGGGGGACAGCCCTCCTATGGCTACACCTTC
>TRBV20-1|NA|TRBJ2-5|few
CSAPFSGGETQYF
TGCAGTGCGCCTTTTTCCGGGGGAGAGACCCAGTACTTC
>TRBV5-5|NA|TRBJ1-1|NA
CASSLDGMGTEAFF
TGTGCCAGCAGCTTGGATGGGATGGGCACTGAAGCTTTCTTT
>TRBV18|TRBD1|TRBJ2-5|NA
CASSPLRQNSGTVKQETQYF
TGTGCCAGCTCACCACTCAGACAGAATTCCGGGACAGTGAAACAAGAGACCCAGTACTTC
>TRBV25-1|TRBD1|TRBJ2-5|few
CASRLGGHKETQYF
TGTGCCAGCAGACTAGGGGGCCACAAAGAGACCCAGTACTTC
>TRBV20-1|NA|TRBJ2-7|NA
CSAREWRGVVYEQYF
TGCAGTGCTAGAGAGTGGCGCGGGGTGGTGTACGAGCAGTACTTC
>TRBV7-9|NA|TRBJ2-4|NA
CASSLGHTETDIQYF
TGTGCCAGCAGCCTGGGACATACGGAGACGGACATTCAGTACTTC
>TRBV11-3|NA|TRBJ1-2|few
CASSLVNLIGYTF
TGTGCCAGCAGCTTAGTTAACCTAATTGGCTACACCTTC
>TRBV27|TRBD1|TRBJ1-2|few
CASSSYRGGYGYTF
TGTGCCAGCAGTTCCTACAGGGGAGGGTATGGCTACACCTTC